The rows below give T cell receptor beta chains drawn from one sample of a study of memory CD8 T cells in hepatitis C reinfection. Using immunoSEQ multiplex PCR, the repertoire was profiled, and TCRdb retains in-frame clones only, with some absent. The top ten hold 1% to 1.5% of the sample, which has fewer than 50,000 clones, 88% seen once. Sequenced material: naive CD8+ T cells sorted from blood. The receptors originated from a young man with hepatitis C virus infection. Each CDR3 is given with its conserved first and last residue. The order of the fields is CDR3 protein, CDR3 DNA, J gene, D gene, clone size, V gene. D genes are given only for firm matches. For some rows the clone size is stated as once, few or many, or as a class when expanded; others skip it.

CASSYSGDNSPLHF | TGTGCCAGCAGTTACTCGGGAGATAATTCACCCCTCCACTTT | TRBJ1-6 | NA | NA | TRBV6-5
CASSLGEAGVYEQFF | TGTGCTAGCAGCCTGGGTGAGGCGGGAGTATATGAGCAGTTCTTC | TRBJ2-1 | TRBD2 | NA | TRBV7-7
CASSPLAGGPETQYF | TGTGCCAGCAGCCCACTAGCGGGGGGGCCTGAGACCCAGTACTTC | TRBJ2-5 | TRBD2 | NA | TRBV14
CAIRLTGLDTGELFF | TGTGCCATCAGACTGACAGGGTTAGACACCGGGGAGCTGTTTTTT | TRBJ2-2 | TRBD1 | few | TRBV10-3
CASSQTGYEQYF | TGCGCCAGCAGCCAGACAGGTTACGAGCAGTACTTC | TRBJ2-7 | NA | NA | TRBV4-1
CASSYSGGYQPQHF | TGTGCCAGCAGTTACTCTGGAGGGTATCAGCCCCAGCATTTT | TRBJ1-5 | NA | few | TRBV6-5
CASAHLAGGDETQYF | TGCGCCAGCGCCCACCTAGCGGGGGGGGATGAGACCCAGTACTTC | TRBJ2-5 | TRBD2 | NA | TRBV4-1
CSVELAGAGETQYF | TGCAGCGTTGAACTAGCGGGAGCGGGGGAGACCCAGTACTTC | TRBJ2-5 | TRBD2 | NA | TRBV29-1
CASSSDRDRGRILNTEAFF | TGTGCCAGCAGTTCCGACCGGGATAGGGGGCGGATTCTCAACACTGAAGCTTTCTTT | TRBJ1-1 | TRBD1 | NA | TRBV28
CASSSRGLAGNQNIQYF | TGTGCCAGCAGCTCAAGGGGACTAGCGGGGAACCAAAACATTCAGTACTTC | TRBJ2-4 | TRBD2 | NA | TRBV7-2
CASKPGQSYQPQHF | TGTGCCTCAAAACCGGGACAATCTTATCAGCCCCAGCATTTT | TRBJ1-5 | NA | NA | TRBV27
CASSPDSSGRAIFYNEQFF | TGCGCCAGCAGCCCCGACTCTAGCGGGAGGGCCATTTTCTACAATGAGCAGTTCTTC | TRBJ2-1 | TRBD2 | once | TRBV5-1
CASSQYGAGGQNSYEQYF | TGCGCCAGCAGCCAATACGGCGCGGGAGGCCAAAACTCCTACGAGCAGTACTTC | TRBJ2-7 | TRBD2 | NA | TRBV4-1
CASSRSDRGYNEQFF | TGTGCCAGTAGCCGCTCGGACAGGGGTTACAATGAGCAGTTCTTC | TRBJ2-1 | TRBD1 | NA | TRBV19
CASSQDLGGGQPQHF | TGCGCCAGCAGCCAAGATCTCGGGGGGGGTCAGCCCCAGCATTTT | TRBJ1-5 | NA | NA | TRBV4-3
CASSLGGRVTDTQYF | TGTGCCAGCAGTTTAGGCGGGAGGGTCACAGATACGCAGTATTTT | TRBJ2-3 | TRBD2 | NA | TRBV28
CASSKGLANEQFF | TGTGCCAGCAGCAAGGGACTAGCGAATGAGCAGTTCTTC | TRBJ2-1 | TRBD2 | NA | TRBV5-6
CASSWDSRGYTF | TGCGCCAGCAGCTGGGACAGCCGTGGCTACACCTTC | TRBJ1-2 | TRBD1 | NA | TRBV5-1
CAISSEFGEKDQPQHF | TGTGCCATCAGTAGTGAATTCGGGGAAAAGGATCAGCCCCAGCATTTT | TRBJ1-5 | NA | NA | TRBV10-3
CASSIRFGDTGELFF | TGTGCCAGTAGTATTAGATTCGGTGACACCGGGGAGCTGTTTTTT | TRBJ2-2 | NA | NA | TRBV19
CATETGEALREQFF | TGTGCCACCGAGACAGGGGAGGCTCTTCGCGAGCAGTTCTTC | TRBJ2-1 | TRBD1 | once | TRBV19
CASSQEALYEQYF | TGCGCCAGCAGCCAAGAGGCTCTCTACGAGCAGTACTTC | TRBJ2-7 | NA | NA | TRBV4-1
CASRKGGAQQPQHF | TGTGCCAGCAGAAAGGGCGGGGCCCAGCAGCCCCAGCATTTT | TRBJ1-5 | NA | NA | TRBV6-5
CAISEEVGAGGKETQYF | TGTGCCATCAGTGAGGAAGTTGGAGCGGGAGGGAAAGAGACCCAGTACTTC | TRBJ2-5 | TRBD2 | NA | TRBV10-3
CAWSGGPAGNTIYF | TGTGCCTGGAGTGGGGGGCCAGCTGGAAACACCATATATTTT | TRBJ1-3 | NA | NA | TRBV30
CATSRDRGTATEAFF | TGTGCCACCAGCAGAGATAGGGGGACGGCCACTGAAGCTTTCTTT | TRBJ1-1 | NA | NA | TRBV15
CATSSDLAGLAYEQYF | TGTGCCACCAGCAGCGACCTAGCGGGCTTGGCCTACGAGCAGTACTTC | TRBJ2-7 | TRBD2 | few | TRBV15
CASSIGTAFLSGNTIYF | TGTGCCAGCAGCATTGGGACAGCTTTCCTCTCTGGAAACACCATATATTTT | TRBJ1-3 | TRBD1 | few | TRBV5-6
CASSELDRGSGYTF | TGTGCCAGCAGTGAACTCGACAGGGGCAGTGGCTACACCTTC | TRBJ1-2 | TRBD1 | NA | TRBV6-1
CASISDWTREDFLTSYEQYF | TGTGCCAGCATTTCCGACTGGACGAGAGAGGACTTTTTAACCTCCTACGAGCAGTACTTC | TRBJ2-7 | NA | NA | TRBV27